These T cell receptor beta chains were read from a single sample in a study of blood T cell repertoires in COVID-19. Assay used: immunoSEQ multiplex PCR; TCRdb lists only in-frame clones, some missing. The profile shows 45,000 to 70,000 clones, 75% to 85% of them singletons. Sequencing was carried out using peripheral blood. These receptors came from a man aged 60 to 75 with acute or convalescent COVID-19. CDR3s include the opening cysteine and the closing phenylalanine or tryptophan. D genes are given only for firm matches. Clone size, where shown, is once, few, many, or a class for clones that have expanded.

>TRBJ2-7|once|NA|TRBV11-1
TGTGCCAGCAGCCCCACAGGGCGGTCCTACGAGCAGTACTTC
CASSPTGRSYEQYF
>TRBJ1-1|NA|TRBD1|TRBV5-1
TGCGCCAGCACCCGGACAGGGATGAGCACTGAAGCTTTCTTT
CASTRTGMSTEAFF
>TRBJ1-6|NA|NA|TRBV6-1
TGTGCCAGCAGGGAAGGCCCCGGGGGTTCACCCCTCCACTTT
CASREGPGGSPLHF
>TRBJ1-1|few|NA|TRBV18
TGTGCCAGCTCACCATGGTCAGGGGTAGACACTGAAGCTTTCTTT
CASSPWSGVDTEAFF
>TRBJ1-5|NA|TRBD1|TRBV28
TGTGCCAGCAGCCTTCCGATACTCCCCCGACAGGGTGATGATCAGCCCCAGCATTTT
CASSLPILPRQGDDQPQHF
>TRBJ1-2|NA|TRBD1|TRBV19
TGTGCCAGTAGTATTCTCTGGACAGGGGTAGAAGGGAGGAACTATGGCTACACCTTC
CASSILWTGVEGRNYGYTF
>TRBJ2-2|NA|NA|TRBV6-1
TGTGCCAGCAGTGAGGTCCAGGGCCCCACCGGGGAGCTGTTTTTT
CASSEVQGPTGELFF
>TRBJ1-1|NA|NA|TRBV27
TGTGCCAGCAAATTTGGACAGAGCATGAACACTGAAGCTTTCTTT
CASKFGQSMNTEAFF
>TRBJ1-2|NA|NA|TRBV28
TGTGCCAGCAGCCCTGGCGGTGGCTACACCTTC
CASSPGGGYTF
>TRBJ1-1|NA|NA|TRBV27
TGTGCCAGCAGTCGGACAGCTAACACTGAAGCTTTCTTT
CASSRTANTEAFF
>TRBJ1-6|NA|TRBD1|TRBV4-2
TGTGCCAGCAGCCAATCAACCGACAGGGCAAGGGGTTCACCCCTCCACTTT
CASSQSTDRARGSPLHF
>TRBJ2-3|NA|TRBD2|TRBV5-6
TGTGCCAGCAGCTTGAGCGGGGGCACAGATACGCAGTATTTT
CASSLSGGTDTQYF
>TRBJ2-5|NA|NA|TRBV21-1
TGTGCCAGCAGCACTAGCGGGGAGACCCAAGAGACCCAGTACTTC
CASSTSGETQETQYF
>TRBJ2-7|once|TRBD1|TRBV2
TGTGCCAGCAGGCCAGGGACAGGGAAAAACTACGAGCAGTACTTC
CASRPGTGKNYEQYF
>TRBJ2-5|NA|TRBD1|TRBV2
TGTGCCAGCAGTGAAGCTTCGACAGGGCGGTTGGAGACCCAGTACTTC
CASSEASTGRLETQYF
>TRBJ2-7|few|TRBD2|TRBV11-2
TGTGCCAGCAGCTTCAGCGGGGGGGCCTACGAGCAGTACTTC
CASSFSGGAYEQYF
>TRBJ1-6|NA|NA|TRBV6-6
TGTGCCAGCATGAGGACAACTTATAATTCACCCCTCCACTTT
CASMRTTYNSPLHF
>TRBJ2-7|NA|NA|TRBV6-5
TGTGCCAGCAGACTATGGGACGAGCAGTACTTC
CASRLWDEQYF
>TRBJ2-7|NA|TRBD2|TRBV3-1/TRBV3-2
TGTGCCAGCAGCCAAAGGGAGGGATACGAGCAGTACTTC
CASSQREGYEQYF
>TRBJ2-7|NA|TRBD2|TRBV5-1
TGCGCCAGCAGACTAGCGGGGGGACGCGAGCAGTACTTC
CASRLAGGREQYF
>TRBJ2-5|NA|TRBD2|TRBV5-1
TGCGCCAGCAGGGGACTAGCGGGGGGAGTACAAGAGACCCAGTACTTC
CASRGLAGGVQETQYF
>TRBJ2-3|NA|TRBD2|TRBV12-5
TGTGCTAGTGGTTCGGGACTAGCGGGGGCCCGCACAGATACGCAGTATTTT
CASGSGLAGARTDTQYF
>TRBJ1-3|NA|NA|TRBV19
TGTGCCTCCCGGCCCCCCAGGGTCGGAAACACCATATATTTT
CASRPPRVGNTIYF
>TRBJ2-5|many|TRBD2|TRBV7-2
TGTGCCAGCAGTCTCGGGGGGGGCCCGGTAGGTCCAGAGACCCAGTACTTC
CASSLGGGPVGPETQYF
>TRBJ2-7|NA|TRBD2|TRBV18
TGTGCCAGCTCACAATCTCCCGGGACTAGCGGGCAGCAGTACTTC
CASSQSPGTSGQQYF
>TRBJ1-1|NA|NA|TRBV6-5
TGTGCCAGCAGATTCGACAGAGTAAACACTGAAGCTTTCTTT
CASRFDRVNTEAFF
>TRBJ1-1|once|NA|TRBV9
TGTGCCAGCAGCGTGCAGGGGCACACTGAAGCTTTCTTT
CASSVQGHTEAFF
>TRBJ1-2|few|NA|TRBV6-5
TGTGCCAGCAGCGGGGAATTCAATGGCTACACCTTC
CASSGEFNGYTF
>TRBJ1-2|NA|NA|TRBV6-1
TGTGCCAGCAGTGATACAGGCTATGGCTACACCTTC
CASSDTGYGYTF
>TRBJ2-3|NA|NA|TRBV5-4
TGTGCCAGCAGTTTTAAAGAGCGGTCAGATACGCAGTATTTT
CASSFKERSDTQYF
>TRBJ2-6|NA|TRBD1|TRBV6-2/TRBV6-3
TGTGCCAGCAGCCGGGACAGGGCCCCCACTCCACGGCGCTCTGGGGCCAACGTCCTGACTTTC
CASSRDRAPTPRRSGANVLTF
>TRBJ2-1|NA|TRBD2|TRBV7-3
TGTGCCAGCAGCTTAACGCTAGCGGGGAAATACAATGAGCAGTTCTTC
CASSLTLAGKYNEQFF
>TRBJ1-3|NA|TRBD1|TRBV5-1
TGCGCCAGCAGCACAGGGGTTGCTGGAAACACCATATATTTT
CASSTGVAGNTIYF
>TRBJ2-3|NA|NA|TRBV28
TGTGCCAGCAGAAGTGGGGGGGCCGTCGGTACGCAGTATTTT
CASRSGGAVGTQYF
>TRBJ2-3|NA|TRBD1|TRBV5-1
TGCGCCAGCAGCAAACGACAGGGGGTCGCTGGAGATACGCAGTATTTT
CASSKRQGVAGDTQYF
>TRBJ2-1|NA|TRBD2|TRBV7-9
TGTGCCAGCAGTTCGAACAGTCTAGCGGGGACTGAGCAGTTCTTC
CASSSNSLAGTEQFF
>TRBJ1-6|NA|TRBD1|TRBV5-1
TGCGCCAGCAGCGCCAAACAGGGGGATAATTCACCCCTCCACTTT
CASSAKQGDNSPLHF
>TRBJ2-3|NA|TRBD1|TRBV11-2
TGTGCCAGCAGCTTCGTAGAGGGGGCTAGCAGGGATACGCAGTATTTT
CASSFVEGASRDTQYF
>TRBJ1-2|few|NA|TRBV4-1
TGCGCCAGCAGCCAACAAGTCTCCGGGGGTACTTACTATGGCTACACCTTC
CASSQQVSGGTYYGYTF
>TRBJ1-1|once|TRBD1|TRBV7-9
TGTGCCAGCACACCTGGGACAGGGGCTTTGAACACTGAAGCTTTCTTT
CASTPGTGALNTEAFF
>TRBJ2-1|once|NA|TRBV28
TGTGCCAGCAGTTTATTGGGACTTGAGCAGTTCTTC
CASSLLGLEQFF
>TRBJ1-4|NA|NA|TRBV19
TGTGCCAGTCGCTCCTGGCAGGATAATGAAAAACTGTTTTTT
CASRSWQDNEKLFF
>TRBJ1-4|few|TRBD1|TRBV7-9
TGTGCCAGCAGCTCAGGACAGGGGCCTAATGAAAAACTGTTTTTT
CASSSGQGPNEKLFF
>TRBJ2-3|NA|NA|TRBV5-5
TGTGCCAGCAGCTTGGATATTTGGGCGGGGTCGTCTAGCACAGATACGCAGTATTTT
CASSLDIWAGSSSTDTQYF